The T cell receptor beta chain described here comes from a study of shared clonotypes between healthy human individuals (dated by TCRdb to 2020 to 2021). Study-wide context: Two women and a few men aged 18 to 49 years were included in the cohort. Each donor's leukapheresis produced roughly between roughly 0.85 and 9.5 billion PBMCs. For each donor, three plates each were used for CD4 naive and CD4 memory, two plates were used for CD8 naive, and one plate was used for CD8 memory. Different laboratories and diverse techniques were used to prepare libraries and sequence TCR repertoires, to increase sequencing depth and limit assay-specific biases. To estimate repertoire size and how much clonotype sharing occurs between individuals, the study deeply sequenced the blood TCR repertoires of several healthy adults.

The V and J ends are trimmed by 3 bases and 5 bases, leaving 15 bases between them. CDR1 and CDR2, per the germline V gene, are SGDLS and YYNGEE. Counted from cysteine to phenylalanine, this CDR3 has 14 amino acids. Just the 42-base CDR3 DNA is kept, in frame starting at base 1. The paper's findings and limits, for the study overall: Estimated clonotype richness was generally larger for naive than for memory subsets. Clonotypes shared by all four sorted-subset donors showed higher generation probabilities than non-shared clonotypes. About 5% of naive CD4, 3.5% of naive CD8, 2.3% of memory CD4, and about 0.4% of memory CD8 clonotypes were shared across a few donors. Sampling was limited to blood, and TCR repertoires in tissue likely differ from TCR repertoires in blood. Based on pairwise subsampling, the degree of clonotype sharing among donors was expected to be affected by sequencing depth. Because the study included only a small number of donors, the genetic and exposure-history diversity represented was limited. Incomplete sequencing was indicated by rarefaction of sorted-subset datasets, despite the large sequencing depth.

CD8 naive samples were CD45RO-negative cells positively selected for CCR7, giving a CD45RA+CCR7+ population that excluded TemRA cells. Donors were healthy HIV-negative adults with no recently reported acute infections or vaccinations. Only Caucasian adults living in Nashville, Tennessee, USA were represented among the donors. After blood collection by leukapheresis, PBMCs were isolated using Ficoll-Histopaque density gradient centrifugation and then cryopreserved in the vapor phase of liquid nitrogen. Analytical flow cytometry was used to check the purity and quantity of each magnetically sorted T cell population. Each sorted fraction had its genomic DNA isolated and then quantified by UV absorbance on a Nanodrop 2000c. Using the deep immunoSEQ assay, TCR CDR3 regions were amplified from genomic DNA by multiplex PCR. For each cell subset, the extracted genomic DNA was distributed evenly across all wells of several immunoSEQ 96-well plates, and each plate served as one replicate. For sorted subsets, roughly 200 ng of genomic DNA, equivalent to roughly 30,000 T cell genomes, went into each replicate PCR. Purified libraries were quantified with a Qubit 3.0 fluorometer, sized on a Bioanalyzer 2100, and re-quantified with the KAPA Library Quantification kit. A separate single-read 150-cycle Illumina NextSeq 550 flow cell was used to sequence each immunoSEQ 96-well plate. The authors' analysis ran thus. Because the immunoSEQ output included only junctional sequences and no quality scores, the filtering could not be the same as the filtering used for full-length reads. To assign V/J genes and CDR3, sequences were annotated using PyIR, a Python wrapper for IgBLAST v1.9, with IMGT germline references. Any read was removed if the V/J assignment was weak (E-value above 1e-6), the CDR3 was missing, or the read contained stop codons, out-of-frame junctions, or ambiguous translated residues. V3J clonotypes were defined by identical inferred V gene, J gene, and CDR3 amino acid sequence. Percentage overlap between repertoires was computed as shared unique clonotypes divided by the size of the smaller repertoire. RTK rarefaction, the Chao1 estimator, and Recon v2.1 estimates of unobserved clonotypes were used to assess repertoire richness. OLGA was used to compute generation probabilities for all TCRbeta clonotypes that the gDNA method yielded from a few donors. Entries here come from immuneACCESS through TCRdb and include only in-frame sequences with V and J called. Some clones fail to appear in such tables; in the studies checked, an unresolved V gene covers under half of the shortfall, and the cause of the remainder is unknown. V and J calls and clone size are as listed in that table; D and trimming were resolved from the DNA. Across this sample there are fewer than 700,000 clones, with approximately 95% seen only once. The top ten hold over 0.1% of the sample.

Points on this clone: Its recognized antigen is unknown. No much larger clone is present one base from it, and per-base qualities are unavailable.

This receptor was obtained from a woman aged 25-40 years in good health. The rearranged segments are TRBV9 and TRBJ2-7, and perhaps TRBD1 as D gene, on 6 matching bases. Sequencing was performed on naive CD8+ T cells sorted from blood. The meaning of the sample's cell subset or site label: CD45RA+CCR7+. For the CDR3, the sequence is CASSAPDRGNEQYF. The DNA sequence reads TGTGCCAGCAGCGCCCCGGACAGAGGAAACGAGCAGTACTTC.